The 32 T cell receptor beta chains given below trace back to one sample, sequenced in a study of cytomegalovirus exposure and HLA in healthy donors. PCR used 60 Vbeta primers and 13 Jbeta primers. The method was immunoSEQ multiplex PCR; TCRdb's version includes in-frame clones alone and lacks a portion of them. The sample consists of 170,000 or so clones, roughly four fifths of them appearing once. The sample comprised PBMCs. The receptor source for this set is a woman in her twenties or thirties in good health and CMV-seronegative.

The chain employs TRBV5-1 and TRBJ2-1; TRBD1 agrees at 9 bases. The V segment lost 7 bases and the J segment 0 bases; nucleotides outside the gene matches: 8. This CDR3 is built from 16 residues. Germline assignment: CDR1 SGHRS and CDR2 YFSETQ. The DNA for the CDR3 is TGCGCCAGCGAGAACAAGGGACAGGGCTCCTACAATGAGCAGTTCTTC. Translated, it gives CASENKGQGSYNEQFF. The variable domain in full, with the rest retrieved from reference TRBV5-1 and TRBJ2-1, is KAGVTQTPRYLIKTRGQQVTLSCSPISGHRSVSWYQQTPGQGLQFLFEYFSETQRNKGNFPGRFSGRQFSNSRSEMNVSTLELGDSALYLCASENKGQGSYNEQFFGPGTRLTVL.

This chain links TRBV4-3 with TRBJ2-5; TRBD2 matches at 10 bases. Per germline, CDR1 LGHNA and CDR2 YSLEER. This CDR3 has 15 residues. The trim removed 3 bases at V and 6 bases at J, leaving 7 bases unmatched. CDR3 sequence (DNA): TGCGCCAGCAGCCAGGGAACTAGCGGGACACAGACCCAGTACTTC. It yields the protein CASSQGTSGTQTQYF.

This chain joins TRBV28 and TRBJ2-6; possible D gene TRBD1, 5 bases. Trimming shortened V by 6 bases and J by 0 bases, and 15 bases separated the two germline ends. The CDR3 consists of 17 residues. The germline V gene has CDR1 MDHEN and CDR2 SYDVKM. In nucleotides, the CDR3 is TGTGCCAGCAGCCCTGACAGTTTAAGCTCTGGGGCCAACGTCCTGACTTTC. Residues: CASSPDSLSSGANVLTF.

This chain links TRBV7-3 with TRBJ2-5; TRBD2 agrees at 8 bases. CDR3 length: 16 amino acids. Germline assignment: CDR1 SGHTA and CDR2 FQGTGA. V trimming: 0 bases; J trimming: 2 bases; junction bases outside the gene matches: 5. CDR3 DNA: TGTGCCAGCAGCTTAACTCATAGCGGGACTCAAGAGACCCAGTACTTC. Translating gives CASSLTHSGTQETQYF.

This clone has only a few counts. The chain is built from TRBV5-5 and TRBJ2-7; 12 bases are a match to TRBD2. The V gene end was trimmed by 0 bases and the J gene end by 4 bases; junction bases not matched to a gene: 5. The length of the CDR3 is 16 residues. In germline, CDR1 is SGHKS, CDR2 YYEKEE (reference sequence). In nucleotides, the CDR3 is TGTGCCAGCAGCTTGGGGACTAGCGGGATATTATACGAGCAGTACTTC. The encoded protein is CASSLGTSGILYEQYF. Filled out from reference TRBV5-5 and TRBJ2-7, the complete variable domain reads DAGVTQSPTHLIKTRGQQVTLRCSPISGHKSVSWYQQVLGQGPQFIFQYYEKEERGRGNFPDRFSARQFPNYSSELNVNALLLGDSALYLCASSLGTSGILYEQYFGPGTRLTVT.

The rearrangement joins TRBV5-1 to TRBJ2-5, with 8 positions matching TRBD2. V shed 2 bases, J shed 4 bases, and the junction held 4 bases outside the gene matches. Per the germline V gene, CDR1 is SGHRS and CDR2 is YFSETQ. This CDR3 has 14 residues. As DNA, the CDR3 is TGCGCCAGCAGCTTAGGCGGGGGGCGAGAGACCCAGTACTTC. Translating it yields CASSLGGGRETQYF.

About this clone: One end of the junction fails to match germline, which may point to a read error. The V gene is TRBV7-9, the J gene TRBJ2-7; the match to TRBD1 covers 8 bases. Germline V gene lookup returns CDR1 SEHNR and CDR2 FQNEAQ (reference sequence). There are 13 residues in the CDR3. CDR3 sequence reads: CSSAGQGAGEQYF. CDR3 bases: TGTTCCAGCGCGGGGCAGGGGGCAGGGGAGCAGTACTTC.

The rearrangement joins TRBV6-1 to TRBJ1-5, with TRBD1 matching over 12 bases. This CDR3 spans 14 amino acids. The V and J ends lost 8 bases and 6 bases, in that order; junction bases with no gene match: 5. In germline, CDR1 is MNHNS, CDR2 SASEGT. The CDR3 reads CASSGTGGGQPQHF. CDR3 DNA sequence: TGTGCCAGCTCCGGGACAGGGGGCGGTCAGCCCCAGCATTTT.

The rearrangement joins TRBV4-3 to TRBJ2-7; D is unclear. V was shortened by 3 bases and J by 3 bases, with 12 bases between the two germline ends. The CDR3 has 14 residues. Per germline, CDR1 LGHNA and CDR2 YSLEER. The CDR3 sequence is CASSQSTALYEQYF. In nucleotides, the CDR3 is TGCGCCAGCAGCCAGAGTACAGCCCTCTACGAGCAGTACTTC.

The chain combines TRBV6-1 with TRBJ2-6, with a possible D match to TRBD2 (6 bases). This CDR3 spans 17 amino acids. Trimming pared 6 bases from V and 0 bases from J, leaving 15 bases between. Germline CDR1 reads MNHNS; CDR2 reads SASEGT. The CDR3 loop reads CASREWDSGSGANVLTF. Here the CDR3 DNA reads TGTGCCAGCAGGGAATGGGACTCTGGCTCTGGGGCCAACGTCCTGACTTTC.

This chain joins TRBV4-3 and TRBJ2-1; the D gene is possibly TRBD2 (6 bases). This CDR3 spans 15 amino acids. Germline CDR1 and CDR2: LGHNA and YSLEER. V lost 1 base to trimming and J lost 2 bases, with 9 bases between them. The CDR3 region has the DNA TGCGCCAGCAGCCAAGTGCGGGGCGCCTACAATGAGCAGTTCTTC. Translated, it gives CASSQVRGAYNEQFF.

The chain recombines TRBV9 with TRBJ2-3; TRBD1 matches 8 bases. Trimming at V came to 4 bases and at J to 6 bases, leaving 13 bases not matched to a gene. CDR1 is SGDLS, CDR2 YYNGEE, per germline. This CDR3 contains 16 residues. This CDR3 reads CASSPGTGSSWDTQYF. The CDR3 DNA sequence: TGTGCCAGCAGCCCAGGGACAGGTAGCAGTTGGGATACGCAGTATTTT.

The rearrangement links TRBV5-5 to TRBJ1-5; TRBD1 matches 8 bases. CDR1 SGHKS and CDR2 YYEKEE come from the germline V gene (reference sequence). The CDR3 has 14 amino acids. V was pared by 7 bases and J by 2 bases, with 5 bases of the junction left unmatched. The CDR3 nucleotides are TGTGCCAGCCAAATGGACAGGGGCAATCAGCCCCAGCATTTT. It yields the protein CASQMDRGNQPQHF.

The genes are TRBV28 and TRBJ1-2; D gene unclear. The CDR3 is 12 amino acids. V was clipped by 2 bases and J by 8 bases, with 9 bases between them. Germline values: CDR1 MDHEN, CDR2 SYDVKM. The CDR3 DNA reads TGTGCCAGCAGTTTAGTCAGAGGCGGCTACACCTTC. Encoded protein: CASSLVRGGYTF.

J is TRBJ2-7 and V is TRBV29-1; D call uncertain. V lost 7 bases and J lost 6, with 16 bases in between. The CDR3 totals 12 residues. Germline V gene data show CDR1 as SQVTM and CDR2 as ANQGSEA. The CDR3 here is CSGAGGSGEQYF. CDR3 bases: TGCAGCGGTGCCGGTGGTTCGGGCGAGCAGTACTTC.

In the case of this clone: Other DNA sequences in this specimen translate into the identical CDR3. The chain joins TRBV19 to TRBJ1-6, with D possibly being TRBD1 (6 bases). V was cut by 5 bases and J by 9 bases, with 20 bases left in between. In germline, CDR1 is LNHDA, CDR2 SQIVND (reference sequence). The CDR3 is 16 amino acids. CDR3 DNA: TGTGCCAGTAGTGATACAGGGTTGTCTTCAACTTCACCCCTCCACTTT. Translating it yields CASSDTGLSSTSPLHF.

The chain links TRBV6-1 to TRBJ1-6; the D is unclear. CDR1 and CDR2 (germline): MNHNS, SASEGT. There are 13 residues in the CDR3. Trimming took 4 bases from V and 9 from J, leaving 10 bases between them. CDR3 region: CASSALRGSPLHF. CDR3 bases: TGTGCCAGCAGTGCCCTCCGGGGTTCACCCCTCCACTTT.

The chain links TRBV4-3 to TRBJ1-2, with D possibly being TRBD1 (5 bases). CDR3 size: 15 residues. The germline gives CDR1 LGHNA, CDR2 YSLEER. Trimming left V 1 base short and J 4 bases short, with 13 bases between. This CDR3 reads CASSQGEEGTYGYTF. The DNA of the CDR3 is TGCGCCAGCAGCCAAGGTGAGGAGGGGACCTATGGCTACACCTTC.

This clone was seen just once. This sequence joins TRBV7-6 and TRBJ2-7; maybe TRBD1 (6 bases). The germline V and J ends were trimmed by 2 bases and 4 bases, with 12 bases remaining between them. Germline V gene lookup returns CDR1 SGHVS and CDR2 FNYEAQ. The length of the CDR3 is 14 residues. The CDR3 protein is CASSLSGQSYEQYF. The CDR3, as DNA: TGTGCCAGCAGCTTATCGGGACAATCTTACGAGCAGTACTTC.

CDR3 region: CASSFNLDRPQHF. CDR3 sequence (DNA): TGTGCCAGCAGTTTTAACCTTGACAGGCCCCAGCATTTT. The chain links TRBV27 to TRBJ1-5; D might be TRBD1 (5 bases). Trimming removed 3 bases from V and 9 bases from J, with 12 bases in between. The CDR3 loop spans 13 amino acids. Germline V gives CDR1 MNHEY, CDR2 SMNVEV (reference sequence).

In DNA form, the CDR3 reads TGTGCCAGCAGTTTAGCTGGGGGCATCAGCACAGATACGCAGTATTTT. Encoded protein: CASSLAGGISTDTQYF. The chain carries TRBV28 and TRBJ2-3; perhaps TRBD1 as D (6 bases). The germline V gene encodes CDR1 MDHEN and CDR2 SYDVKM. CDR3 length: 16 amino acids. V was clipped by 2 bases and J by 0 bases, with 12 bases between them.

This clone occurred a few times. The genes are TRBV6-6 and TRBJ2-2; the D gene is possibly TRBD2 (5 bases). Per germline, CDR1 MNHNY and CDR2 SVGAGI (reference sequence). V gave up 6 bases and J gave up 5 bases, with 16 bases separating them. This CDR3 region has 15 residues. CDR3 bases: TGTGCCAGCAGCCCCGGAGGCCAGTGGACCGGGGAGCTGTTTTTT. The encoded protein is CASSPGGQWTGELFF.

V is TRBV7-2 and J is TRBJ2-7; 13 bases agree with TRBD2. CDR3 length: 15 residues. V trimming: 3 bases; J trimming: 1 base; junction bases outside the gene matches: 0. The germline CDR1 and CDR2 sequences are SGHTA and FQGNSA. As DNA, the CDR3 is TGTGCCAGCAGCTTGACTAGCGGGGGGTCCTACGAGCAGTACTTC. The encoded protein is CASSLTSGGSYEQYF.

The V gene is TRBV2, the J gene TRBJ2-7; 12 bases fit TRBD1. Germline-derived CDR1 and CDR2 are SNHLY and FYNNEI. CDR3 length equals 19 residues. The V segment lost 7 bases and the J segment 3 bases; nucleotides outside the gene matches: 19. The CDR3 nucleotides read TGTGCCAGCACCCCCAGCGCGGGACAGGGGGCTAGGTCGGTCTACGAGCAGTACTTC. Protein product: CASTPSAGQGARSVYEQYF.

The V gene is TRBV6-5, the J gene TRBJ2-5, with a weak D call TRBD1 (6 bases). Trimming pared 0 bases from V and 2 bases from J, leaving 10 bases between. Germline V gives CDR1 MNHEY, CDR2 SVGAGI. The CDR3 has 15 residues. This CDR3 reads CASSYSNQGQETQYF. The CDR3 nucleotides read TGTGCCAGCAGTTACTCGAATCAGGGGCAAGAGACCCAGTACTTC.

The V and J genes are TRBV7-2 and TRBJ2-2, with D possibly being TRBD1 (5 bases). There are 16 residues in the CDR3. The V gene's germline CDR1 is SGHTA and CDR2 FQGNSA. Trimming took off 1 base at V and 3 bases at J, with 12 bases between the two ends. CDR3 in amino acids: CASSLVSGLDTGELFF. The CDR3, as DNA: TGTGCCAGCAGCTTAGTTTCAGGGCTAGACACCGGGGAGCTGTTTTTT.

The gene calls are TRBV27 and TRBJ2-1; 9 nucleotides match TRBD1. With V trimmed by 6 bases and J by 4 bases, 7 bases remained unmatched. Looked up from germline, CDR1 is MNHEY and CDR2 is SMNVEV (reference sequence). The length of the CDR3 is 15 residues. In DNA, the CDR3 is TGTGCCAGCAGCCCAACAGGGGGCGCGTACAATGAGCAGTTCTTC. This translates into CASSPTGGAYNEQFF.

This clone appeared once. This chain joins TRBV5-1 and TRBJ2-1; TRBD1 is a possible D gene (6 bases). Per the germline V gene, CDR1 is SGHRS and CDR2 is YFSETQ. The CDR3 covers 13 residues. Trimming shortened V by 9 bases and J by 5 bases, and 15 bases separated the two germline ends. Written as DNA, the CDR3 is TGCGCCACCGCCAGGACAGAGGACAATGAGCAGTTCTTC. Amino acid sequence: CATARTEDNEQFF.

CDR3 sequence reads: CASSQEIGPPGASWGNEQFF. In DNA form, the CDR3 reads TGCGCCAGCAGCCAAGAAATCGGGCCGCCGGGAGCCTCTTGGGGCAATGAGCAGTTCTTC. The genes are TRBV4-3 and TRBJ2-1, with D tentatively TRBD2 (6 bases). V dropped 0 bases and J dropped 6 bases, with 27 bases sitting between them. Germline loops: CDR1 LGHNA, CDR2 YSLEER. This CDR3 has 20 residues.

This clone was observed a single time. V is TRBV28 and J is TRBJ1-4; D remains ambiguous. Germline V CDR1 and CDR2: MDHEN, SYDVKM. V lost 4 bases and J 0 bases, leaving 3 bases between the germline ends. CDR3 length: 13 residues. Written as DNA, the CDR3 is TGTGCCAGCAGTTACACAACTAATGAAAAACTGTTTTTT. It is translated as CASSYTTNEKLFF. Supplemented by reference TRBV28 and TRBJ1-4, the full variable domain reads DVKVTQSSRYLVKRTGEKVFLECVQDMDHENMFWYRQDPGLGLRLIYFSYDVKMKEKGDIPEGYSVSREKKERFSLILESASTNQTSMYLCASSYTTNEKLFFGSGTQLSVL.

As DNA, the CDR3 is TGTGCCAGCAGCCAAGATCCCGGACAGGGGTCCACTGAAGCTTTCTTT. Its translation is CASSQDPGQGSTEAFF. The chain employs TRBV4-2 and TRBJ1-1, with 9 bases aligning to TRBD1. Losses at the gene ends were 0 bases for V and 4 bases for J; bases not matched to a gene: 6. Germline V gives CDR1 LGHNA, CDR2 YNFKEQ. The CDR3 contains 16 residues.

V gene TRBV30 combines with J gene TRBJ1-2; 10 bases are shared with TRBD1. V trimming: 1 base; J trimming: 7 bases; junction bases outside the gene matches: 12. The V gene's germline CDR1 is GTSNPN and CDR2 SVGIG (reference sequence). The CDR3 covers 16 residues. The CDR3 is CAWSAPSDRGQRGYTF. Written as DNA, the CDR3 is TGTGCCTGGAGTGCACCCTCTGACAGGGGGCAGCGTGGCTACACCTTC.